Given below is one T cell receptor (beta chain) in context. In the authors' workflow: The authors estimated nucleated cell counts from reference gene primer amplification. Data came from immunoSEQ multiplex PCR; TCRdb stores just in-frame clones and leaves some out. The DNA was the basis for D and trimming; V, J and clone size are from that table. The sample holds about 22,000 clones; around 92% are singletons and the top ten take about 3.4%. The CDR3 consists of 16 residues. The data originate from a study of blood T cell repertoires in COVID-19. Study-level information: Both acute and convalescent COVID-19 samples were obtained from the United States, Italy and Spain. T cells, B-cell-depleted T cells, or PBMCs provided the cDNA or gDNA that served as material.

The sequencing input was peripheral blood. This TCR was recovered from a woman in her 70s with active COVID-19. The chain uses TRBV21-1 and TRBJ1-2; TRBD1 reflects the table's D call only, with no check against the DNA. TRBV21-1 is a pseudogene locus. CDR3 sequence: CASSRPNRLANYGYTF. In DNA form, the CDR3 reads TGTGCCAGCAGCAGACCAAACAGGTTAGCTAACTATGGCTACACCTTC.